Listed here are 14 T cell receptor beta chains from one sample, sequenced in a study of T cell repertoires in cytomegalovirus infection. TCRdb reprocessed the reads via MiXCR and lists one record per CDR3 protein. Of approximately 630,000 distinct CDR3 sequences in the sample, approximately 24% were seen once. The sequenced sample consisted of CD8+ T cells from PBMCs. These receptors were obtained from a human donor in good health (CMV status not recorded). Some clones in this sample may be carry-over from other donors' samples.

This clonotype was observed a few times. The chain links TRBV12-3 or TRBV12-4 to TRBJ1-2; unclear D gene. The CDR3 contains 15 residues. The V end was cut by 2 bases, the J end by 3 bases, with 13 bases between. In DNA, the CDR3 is TGTGCCAGCAGTTTATTTGCGGGGTCTGACTATGGCTACACCTTC. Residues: CASSLFAGSDYGYTF.

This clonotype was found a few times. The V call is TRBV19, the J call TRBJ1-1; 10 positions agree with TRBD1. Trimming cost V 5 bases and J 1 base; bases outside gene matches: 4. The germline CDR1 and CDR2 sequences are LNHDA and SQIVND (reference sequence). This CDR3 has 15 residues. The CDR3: CASSARQGANTEAFF. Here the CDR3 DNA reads TGTGCCAGTAGTGCCCGACAGGGGGCGAACACTGAAGCTTTCTTT.

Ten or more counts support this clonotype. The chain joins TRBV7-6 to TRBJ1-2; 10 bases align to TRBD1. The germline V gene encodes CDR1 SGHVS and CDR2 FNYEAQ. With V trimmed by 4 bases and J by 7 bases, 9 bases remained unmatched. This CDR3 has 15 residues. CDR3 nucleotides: TGTGCCAGCAGCTCCACGGGACAGGGGACAGGTGGCTACACCTTC. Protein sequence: CASSSTGQGTGGYTF.

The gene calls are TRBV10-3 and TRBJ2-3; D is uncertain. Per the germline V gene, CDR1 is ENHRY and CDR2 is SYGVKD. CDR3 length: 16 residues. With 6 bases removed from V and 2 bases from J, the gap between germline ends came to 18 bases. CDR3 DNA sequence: TGTGCCATCAGGGGTCGGATTAACATCACCACAGATACGCAGTATTTT. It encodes CAIRGRINITTDTQYF.

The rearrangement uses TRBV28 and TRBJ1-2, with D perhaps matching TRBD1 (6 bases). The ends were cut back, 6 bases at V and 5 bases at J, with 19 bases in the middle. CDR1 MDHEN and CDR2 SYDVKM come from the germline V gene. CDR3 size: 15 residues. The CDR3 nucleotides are TGTGCCAGCAGAGCTTCGACAGGTCCTTTATATGGCTACACCTTC. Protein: CASRASTGPLYGYTF.

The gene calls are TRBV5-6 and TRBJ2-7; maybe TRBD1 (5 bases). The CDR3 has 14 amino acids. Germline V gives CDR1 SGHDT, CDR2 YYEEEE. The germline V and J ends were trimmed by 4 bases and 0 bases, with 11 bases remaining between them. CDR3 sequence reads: CASSRPTVSYEQYV. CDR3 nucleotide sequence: TGTGCCAGCAGCAGGCCGACAGTCTCCTACGAGCAGTACGTC.

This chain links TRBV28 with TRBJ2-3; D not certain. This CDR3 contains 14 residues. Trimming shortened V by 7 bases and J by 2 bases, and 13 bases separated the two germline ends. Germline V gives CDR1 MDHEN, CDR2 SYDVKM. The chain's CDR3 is CASNIGLNTDTQYF. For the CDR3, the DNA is TGTGCCAGCAATATTGGGCTGAACACAGATACGCAGTATTTT.

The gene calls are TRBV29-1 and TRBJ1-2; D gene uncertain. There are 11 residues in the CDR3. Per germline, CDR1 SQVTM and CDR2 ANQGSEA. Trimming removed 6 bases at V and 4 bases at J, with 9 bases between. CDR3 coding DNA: TGCAGCGTAGCAGCGTCCTATGGCTACACCTTC. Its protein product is CSVAASYGYTF.

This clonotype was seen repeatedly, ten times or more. CDR3 DNA: TGTGCCAGCAGCTTATTCTGGACAGGTACTAGCACAGATACGCAGTATTTT. It yields the protein CASSLFWTGTSTDTQYF. V is TRBV7-2 and J is TRBJ2-3, with 7 bases fitting TRBD1. The CDR3 is 17 residues long. CDR1 and CDR2 (germline): SGHTA, FQGNSA. V trimming: 2 bases; J trimming: 0 bases; junction bases outside the gene matches: 8.

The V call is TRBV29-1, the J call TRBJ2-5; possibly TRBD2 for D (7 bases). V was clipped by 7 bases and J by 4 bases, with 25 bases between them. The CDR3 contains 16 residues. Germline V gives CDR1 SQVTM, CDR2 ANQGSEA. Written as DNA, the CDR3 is TGCAGCGCCGAAGGGGGGGCCCCGTTGGTCGCAGAGACCCAGTACTTC. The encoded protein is CSAEGGAPLVAETQYF.

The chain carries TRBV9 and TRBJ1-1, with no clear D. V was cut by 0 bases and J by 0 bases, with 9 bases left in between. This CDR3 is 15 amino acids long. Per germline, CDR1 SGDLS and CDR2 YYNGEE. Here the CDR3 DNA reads TGTGCCAGCAGCGTAGGAGAGGGTATGAACACTGAAGCTTTCTTT. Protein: CASSVGEGMNTEAFF.

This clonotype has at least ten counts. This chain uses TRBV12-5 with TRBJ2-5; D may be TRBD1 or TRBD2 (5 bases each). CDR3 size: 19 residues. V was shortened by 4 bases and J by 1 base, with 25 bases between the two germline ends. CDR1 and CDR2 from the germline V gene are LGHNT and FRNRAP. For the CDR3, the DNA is TGTGCTAGTGGTTCCACTCCTACCCCGGGACCCCGAGGCCAAGAGACCCAGTACTTC. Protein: CASGSTPTPGPRGQETQYF.

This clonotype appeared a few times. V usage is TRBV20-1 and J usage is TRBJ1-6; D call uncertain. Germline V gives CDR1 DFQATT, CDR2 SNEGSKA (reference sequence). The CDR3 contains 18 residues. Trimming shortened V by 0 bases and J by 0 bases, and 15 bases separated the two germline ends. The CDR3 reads CSARDSLTLSSYNSPLHF. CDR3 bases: TGCAGTGCTAGAGACTCCCTTACCTTAAGCTCCTATAATTCACCCCTCCACTTT.

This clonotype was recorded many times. The CDR3 reads CASRLGGNQPQHF. The CDR3 DNA follows: TGTGCCAGCCGACTGGGCGGAAATCAGCCCCAGCATTTT. The chain recombines TRBV12-3 or TRBV12-4 with TRBJ1-5; D is ambiguous. V was pared by 8 bases and J by 4 bases, with 12 bases between. The CDR3 runs to 13 residues.